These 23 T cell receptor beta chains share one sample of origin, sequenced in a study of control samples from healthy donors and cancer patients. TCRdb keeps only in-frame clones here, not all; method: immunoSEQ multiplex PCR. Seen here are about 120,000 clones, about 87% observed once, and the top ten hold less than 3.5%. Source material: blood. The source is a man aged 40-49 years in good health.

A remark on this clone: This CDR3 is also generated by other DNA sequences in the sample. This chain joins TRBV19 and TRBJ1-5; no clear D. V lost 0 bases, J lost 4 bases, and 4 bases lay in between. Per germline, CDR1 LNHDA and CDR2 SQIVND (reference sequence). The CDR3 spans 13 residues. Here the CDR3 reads CASSIEGNQPQHF. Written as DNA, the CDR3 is TGTGCCAGTAGTATAGAAGGGAATCAGCCCCAGCATTTT.

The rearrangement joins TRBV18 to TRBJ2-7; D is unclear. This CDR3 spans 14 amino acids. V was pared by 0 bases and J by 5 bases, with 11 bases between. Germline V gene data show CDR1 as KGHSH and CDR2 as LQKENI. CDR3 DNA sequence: TGTGCCAGCTCACCACCGAGCCCGGGCAACGAGCAGTACTTC. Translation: CASSPPSPGNEQYF.

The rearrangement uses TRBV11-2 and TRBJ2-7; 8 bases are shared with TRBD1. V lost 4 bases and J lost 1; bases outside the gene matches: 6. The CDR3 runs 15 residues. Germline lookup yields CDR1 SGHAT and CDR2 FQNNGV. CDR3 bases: TGTGCCAGCAGCTCCGAGGGGACAGGTTCCTACGAGCAGTACTTC. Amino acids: CASSSEGTGSYEQYF.

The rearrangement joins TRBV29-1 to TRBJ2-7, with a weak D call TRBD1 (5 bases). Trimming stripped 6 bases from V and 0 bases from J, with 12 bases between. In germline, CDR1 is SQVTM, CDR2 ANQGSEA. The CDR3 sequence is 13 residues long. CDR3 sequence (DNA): TGCAGCGTGACGACAGATTCCTCCTACGAGCAGTACTTC. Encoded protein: CSVTTDSSYEQYF.

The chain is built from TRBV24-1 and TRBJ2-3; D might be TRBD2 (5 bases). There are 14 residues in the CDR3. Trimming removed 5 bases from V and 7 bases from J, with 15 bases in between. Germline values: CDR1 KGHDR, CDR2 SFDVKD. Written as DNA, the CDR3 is TGTGCCACCAGTGGAGGGCCTTCCCCCAATACGCAGTATTTT. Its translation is CATSGGPSPNTQYF.

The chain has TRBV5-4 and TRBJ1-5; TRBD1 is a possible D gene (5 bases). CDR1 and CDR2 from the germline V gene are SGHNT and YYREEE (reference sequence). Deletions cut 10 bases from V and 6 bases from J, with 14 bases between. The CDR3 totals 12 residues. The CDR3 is CASYHRTQPQHF. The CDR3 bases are TGTGCCTCATACCACAGGACTCAGCCCCAGCATTTT. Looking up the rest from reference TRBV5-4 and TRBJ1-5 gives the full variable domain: ETGVTQSPTHLIKTRGQQVTLRCSSQSGHNTVSWYQQALGQGPQFIFQYYREEENGRGNFPPRFSGLQFPNYSSELNVNALELDDSALYLCASYHRTQPQHFGDGTRLSIL.

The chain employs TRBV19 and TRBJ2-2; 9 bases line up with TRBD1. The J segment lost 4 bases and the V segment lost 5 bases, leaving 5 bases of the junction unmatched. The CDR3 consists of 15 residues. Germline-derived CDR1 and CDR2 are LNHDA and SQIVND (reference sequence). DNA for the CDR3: TGTGCCAGTAGTCTACAGGGGGCCGCCACCGGGGAGCTGTTTTTT. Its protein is CASSLQGAATGELFF. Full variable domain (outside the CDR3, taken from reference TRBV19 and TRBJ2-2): DGGITQSPKYLFRKEGQNVTLSCEQNLNHDAMYWYRQDPGQGLRLIYYSQIVNDFQKGDIAEGYSVSREKKESFPLTVTSAQKNPTAFYLCASSLQGAATGELFFGEGSRLTVL.

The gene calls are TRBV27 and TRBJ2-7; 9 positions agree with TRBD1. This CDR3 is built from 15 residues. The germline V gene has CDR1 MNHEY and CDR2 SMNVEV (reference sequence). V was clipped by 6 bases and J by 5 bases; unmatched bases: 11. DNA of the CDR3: TGTGCCAGCAGACTACTGGGACAGGGCTTCGACGAGCAGTACTTC. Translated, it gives CASRLLGQGFDEQYF.

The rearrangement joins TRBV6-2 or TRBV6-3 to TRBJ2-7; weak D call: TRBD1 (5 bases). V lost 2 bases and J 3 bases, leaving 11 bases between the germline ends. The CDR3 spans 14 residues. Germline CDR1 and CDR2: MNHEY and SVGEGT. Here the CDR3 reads CASSYRGRDYEQYF. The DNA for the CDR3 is TGTGCCAGCAGTTACAGAGGCAGGGACTACGAGCAGTACTTC.

The DNA for the CDR3 is TGTGCCAGCAGTTACTCAGCCTCCTACGAGCAGTACTTC. Amino acids: CASSYSASYEQYF. The chain joins TRBV6-5 to TRBJ2-7; no firm D call. The CDR3 has 13 amino acids. Germline V lookup: CDR1 MNHEY, CDR2 SVGAGI. V gave up 0 bases and J gave up 0 bases, with 3 bases separating them.

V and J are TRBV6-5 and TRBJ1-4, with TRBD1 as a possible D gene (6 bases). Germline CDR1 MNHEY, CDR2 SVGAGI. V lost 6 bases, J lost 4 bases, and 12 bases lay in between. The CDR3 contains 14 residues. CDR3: CASRTDSSNEKLFF. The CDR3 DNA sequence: TGTGCCAGCAGGACGGACAGCAGTAATGAAAAACTGTTTTTT.

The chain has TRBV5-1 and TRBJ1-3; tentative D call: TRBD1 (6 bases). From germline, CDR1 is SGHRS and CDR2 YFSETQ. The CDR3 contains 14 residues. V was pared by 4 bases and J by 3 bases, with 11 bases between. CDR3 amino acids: CASSTGADGNTIYF. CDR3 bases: TGCGCCAGCAGCACGGGGGCCGATGGAAACACCATATATTTT.

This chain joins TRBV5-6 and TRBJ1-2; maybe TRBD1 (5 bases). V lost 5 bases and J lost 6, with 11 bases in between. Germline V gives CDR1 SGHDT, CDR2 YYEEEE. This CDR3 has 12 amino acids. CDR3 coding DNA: TGTGCCAGCAGACCCCTAGGGGATGGCTACACCTTC. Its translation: CASRPLGDGYTF. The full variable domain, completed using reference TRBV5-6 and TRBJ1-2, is DAGVTQSPTHLIKTRGQQVTLRCSPKSGHDTVSWYQQALGQGPQFIFQYYEEEERQRGNFPDRFSGHQFPNYSSELNVNALLLGDSALYLCASRPLGDGYTFGSGTRLTVV.

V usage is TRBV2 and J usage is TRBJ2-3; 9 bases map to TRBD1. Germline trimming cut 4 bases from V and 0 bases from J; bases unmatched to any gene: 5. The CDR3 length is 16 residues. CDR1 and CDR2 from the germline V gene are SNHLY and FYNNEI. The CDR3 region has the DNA TGTGCCAGCAGTGTGCCTGGGACAGGGAGCACAGATACGCAGTATTTT. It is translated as CASSVPGTGSTDTQYF.

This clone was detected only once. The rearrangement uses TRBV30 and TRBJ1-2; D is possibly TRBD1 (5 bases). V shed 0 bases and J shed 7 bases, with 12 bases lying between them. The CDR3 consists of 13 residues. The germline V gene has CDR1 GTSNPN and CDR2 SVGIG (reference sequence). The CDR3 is CAWSVREQGGYTF. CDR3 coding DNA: TGTGCCTGGAGTGTACGGGAGCAGGGTGGCTACACCTTC.

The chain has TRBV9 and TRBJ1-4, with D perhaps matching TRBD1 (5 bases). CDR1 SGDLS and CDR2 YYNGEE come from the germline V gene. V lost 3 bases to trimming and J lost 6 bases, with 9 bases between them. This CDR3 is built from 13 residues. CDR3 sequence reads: CASSGGAYEKLFF. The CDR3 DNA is TGTGCCAGCAGCGGTGGGGCATATGAAAAACTGTTTTTT.

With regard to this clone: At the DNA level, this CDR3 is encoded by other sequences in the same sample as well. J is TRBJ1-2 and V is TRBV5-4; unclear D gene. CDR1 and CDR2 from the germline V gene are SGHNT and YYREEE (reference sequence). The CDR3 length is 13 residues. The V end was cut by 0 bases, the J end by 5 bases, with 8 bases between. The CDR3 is CASSLDRVYGYTF. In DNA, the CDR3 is TGTGCCAGCAGCTTGGACAGAGTTTATGGCTACACCTTC.

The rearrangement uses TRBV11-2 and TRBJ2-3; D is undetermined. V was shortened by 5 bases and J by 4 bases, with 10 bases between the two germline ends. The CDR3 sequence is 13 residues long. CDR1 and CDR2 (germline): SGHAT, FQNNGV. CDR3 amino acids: CASSPRRADTQYF. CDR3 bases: TGTGCCAGCAGCCCCAGACGGGCAGATACGCAGTATTTT.

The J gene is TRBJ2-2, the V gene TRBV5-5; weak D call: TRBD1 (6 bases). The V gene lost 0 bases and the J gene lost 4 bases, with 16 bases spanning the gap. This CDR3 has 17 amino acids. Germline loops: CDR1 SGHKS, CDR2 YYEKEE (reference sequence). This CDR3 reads CASSLENSGVGTGELFF. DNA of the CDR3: TGTGCCAGCAGCTTGGAGAATTCAGGGGTCGGCACCGGGGAGCTGTTTTTT.

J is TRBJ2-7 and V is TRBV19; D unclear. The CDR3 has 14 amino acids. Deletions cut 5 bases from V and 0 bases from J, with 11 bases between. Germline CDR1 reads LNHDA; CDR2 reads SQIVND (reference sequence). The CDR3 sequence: CASSRGPNSYEQYF. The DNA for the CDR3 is TGTGCCAGTAGTCGAGGACCTAACTCCTACGAGCAGTACTTC. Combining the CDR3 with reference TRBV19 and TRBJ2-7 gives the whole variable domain DGGITQSPKYLFRKEGQNVTLSCEQNLNHDAMYWYRQDPGQGLRLIYYSQIVNDFQKGDIAEGYSVSREKKESFPLTVTSAQKNPTAFYLCASSRGPNSYEQYFGPGTRLTVT.

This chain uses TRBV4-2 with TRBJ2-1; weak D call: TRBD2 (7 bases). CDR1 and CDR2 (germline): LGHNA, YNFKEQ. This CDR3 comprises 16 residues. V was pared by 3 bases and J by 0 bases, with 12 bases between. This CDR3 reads CASSHPGGPSYNEQFF. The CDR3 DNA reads TGTGCCAGCAGCCACCCGGGGGGCCCCTCCTACAATGAGCAGTTCTTC.

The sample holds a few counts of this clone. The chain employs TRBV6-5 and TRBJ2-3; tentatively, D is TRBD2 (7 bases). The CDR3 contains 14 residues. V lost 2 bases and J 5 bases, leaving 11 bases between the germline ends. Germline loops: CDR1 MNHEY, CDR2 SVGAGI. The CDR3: CASSYGRGRDTQYF. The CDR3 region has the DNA TGTGCCAGCAGTTACGGGAGGGGGAGAGATACGCAGTATTTT.

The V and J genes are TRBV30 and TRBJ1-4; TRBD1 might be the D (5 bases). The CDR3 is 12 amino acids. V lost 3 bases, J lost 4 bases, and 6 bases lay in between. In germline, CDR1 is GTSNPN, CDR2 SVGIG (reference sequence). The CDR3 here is CAWRGDNEKLFF. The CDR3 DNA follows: TGTGCCTGGAGGGGGGATAATGAAAAACTGTTTTTT.